This TCR beta chain derives from a study of cytomegalovirus exposure and HLA in healthy donors. Study results and caveats: Later analysis associated a missense DCLRE1C variant with TCR beta V- and J-gene trimming. It was taken for granted in presence/absence analyses that sequencing depth across donors was roughly uniform.

Primers included in the PCR were 60 Vbeta and 13 Jbeta primers. TCRdb's table, derived via immunoSEQ multiplex PCR, lists solely in-frame clones and lacks some. The sample carries about 87,000 clones, 74% recorded once. This CDR3 has 17 amino acids. The germline V and J ends were trimmed by 5 bases and 0 bases, with 16 bases remaining between them. Germline lookup yields CDR1 SGHVS and CDR2 FNYEAQ. About this clone: Its specificity is not known.

The TCR originated in a man aged 25-45 years in good health and CMV-seropositive. The gene calls are TRBV7-6 and TRBJ2-2; tentatively, D is TRBD1 (5 bases). The sample was PBMCs. The CDR3 DNA follows: TGTGCCAGCAGCCCGACTTCAGGGTTCGCGAACACCGGGGAGCTGTTTTTT. Amino acids: CASSPTSGFANTGELFF. Based on the CDR3 plus reference TRBV7-6 and TRBJ2-2, the full variable domain is GAGVSQSPRYKVTKRGQDVALRCDPISGHVSLYWYRQALGQGPEFLTYFNYEAQQDKSGLPNDRFSAERPEGSISTLTIQRTEQRDSAMYRCASSPTSGFANTGELFFGEGSRLTVL.